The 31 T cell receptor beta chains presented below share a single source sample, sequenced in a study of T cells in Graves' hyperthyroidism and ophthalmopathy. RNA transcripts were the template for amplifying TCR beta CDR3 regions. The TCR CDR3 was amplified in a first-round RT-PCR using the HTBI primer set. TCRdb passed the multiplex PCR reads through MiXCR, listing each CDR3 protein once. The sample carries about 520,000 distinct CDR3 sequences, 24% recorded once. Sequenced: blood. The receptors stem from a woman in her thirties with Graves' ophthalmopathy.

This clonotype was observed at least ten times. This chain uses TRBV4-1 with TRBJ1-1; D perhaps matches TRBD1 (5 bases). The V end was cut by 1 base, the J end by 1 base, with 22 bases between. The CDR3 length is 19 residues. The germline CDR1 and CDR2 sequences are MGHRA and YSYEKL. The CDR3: CASSQVKGEWGTKNTEAFF. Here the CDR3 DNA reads TGCGCCAGCAGCCAAGTTAAAGGGGAGTGGGGTACCAAGAACACTGAAGCTTTCTTT.

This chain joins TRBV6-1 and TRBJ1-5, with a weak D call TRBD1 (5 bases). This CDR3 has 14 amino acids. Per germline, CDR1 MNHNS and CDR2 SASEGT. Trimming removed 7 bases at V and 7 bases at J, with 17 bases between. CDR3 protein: CASTQDRRGQPQHF. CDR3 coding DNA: TGTGCCAGCACACAGGACCGACGGGGACAGCCCCAGCATTTT.

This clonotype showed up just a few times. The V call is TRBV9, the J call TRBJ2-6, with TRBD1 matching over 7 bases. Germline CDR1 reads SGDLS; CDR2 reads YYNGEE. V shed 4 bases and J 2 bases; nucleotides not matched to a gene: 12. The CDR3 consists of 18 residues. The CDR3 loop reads CASSLRWGQMTGANVLTF. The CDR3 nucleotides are TGTGCCAGCAGCCTGAGGTGGGGACAGATGACTGGGGCCAACGTCCTGACTTTC.

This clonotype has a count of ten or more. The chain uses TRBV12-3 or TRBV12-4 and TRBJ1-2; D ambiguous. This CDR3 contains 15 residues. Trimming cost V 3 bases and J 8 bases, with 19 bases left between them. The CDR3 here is CASSFSARWREGYTF. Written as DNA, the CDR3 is TGTGCCAGCAGTTTTTCCGCTCGTTGGCGGGAAGGCTACACCTTC.

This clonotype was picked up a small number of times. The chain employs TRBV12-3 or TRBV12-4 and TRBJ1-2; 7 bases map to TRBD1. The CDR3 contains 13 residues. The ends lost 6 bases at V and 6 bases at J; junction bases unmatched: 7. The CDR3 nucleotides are TGTGCCAGCAGGACAGGGCGCAGTAATGGCTACACCTTC. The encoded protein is CASRTGRSNGYTF.

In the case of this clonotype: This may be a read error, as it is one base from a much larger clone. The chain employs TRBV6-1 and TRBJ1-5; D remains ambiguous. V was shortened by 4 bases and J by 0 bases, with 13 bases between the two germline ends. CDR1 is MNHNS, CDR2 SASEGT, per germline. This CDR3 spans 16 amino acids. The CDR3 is CASSGGEGYSNQPQHF. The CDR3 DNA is TGTGCCAGCAGTGGAGGAGAGGGTTATAGCAATCAGCCCCAGCATTTT.

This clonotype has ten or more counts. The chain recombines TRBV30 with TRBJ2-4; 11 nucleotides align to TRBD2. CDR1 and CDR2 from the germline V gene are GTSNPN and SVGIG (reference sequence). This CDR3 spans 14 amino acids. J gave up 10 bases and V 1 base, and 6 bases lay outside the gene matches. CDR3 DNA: TGTGCCTGGAGTGCGGGACTAGCGGAGAGGATTCAGTACTTC. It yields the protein CAWSAGLAERIQYF.

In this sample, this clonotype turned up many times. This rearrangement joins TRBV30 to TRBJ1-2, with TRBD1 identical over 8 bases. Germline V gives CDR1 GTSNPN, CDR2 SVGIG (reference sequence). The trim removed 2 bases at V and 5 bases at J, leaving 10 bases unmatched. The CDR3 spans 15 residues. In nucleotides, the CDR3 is TGTGCCTGGAGTTATACAGGGGGAGGAGAGTATGGCTACACCTTC. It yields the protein CAWSYTGGGEYGYTF.

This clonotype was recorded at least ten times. The CDR3, as DNA: TGTGCCAGCAGTGAAGTTTTGTATGGGGGGATGGCTTTCTTT. Protein: CASSEVLYGGMAFF. This chain connects TRBV2 to TRBJ1-1; possible D gene TRBD1, 5 bases. The length of the CDR3 is 14 residues. Germline V gives CDR1 SNHLY, CDR2 FYNNEI. Trimming removed 1 base from V and 11 bases from J, with 17 bases in between.

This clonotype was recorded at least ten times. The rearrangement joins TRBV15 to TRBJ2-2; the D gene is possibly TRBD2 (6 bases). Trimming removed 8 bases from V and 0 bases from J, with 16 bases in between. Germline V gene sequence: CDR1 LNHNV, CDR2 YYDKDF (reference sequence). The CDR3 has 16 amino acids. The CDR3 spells CATARGTGANTGELFF. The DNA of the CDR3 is TGTGCCACCGCGCGGGGTACGGGGGCGAACACCGGGGAGCTGTTTTTT.

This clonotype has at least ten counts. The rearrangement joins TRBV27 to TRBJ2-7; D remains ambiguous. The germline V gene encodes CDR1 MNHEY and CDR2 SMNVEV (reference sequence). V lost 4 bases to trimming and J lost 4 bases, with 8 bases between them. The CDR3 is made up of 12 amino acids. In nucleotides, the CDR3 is TGTGCCAGCAGTTCAAACGTTTACGAGCAGTACTTC. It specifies CASSSNVYEQYF.

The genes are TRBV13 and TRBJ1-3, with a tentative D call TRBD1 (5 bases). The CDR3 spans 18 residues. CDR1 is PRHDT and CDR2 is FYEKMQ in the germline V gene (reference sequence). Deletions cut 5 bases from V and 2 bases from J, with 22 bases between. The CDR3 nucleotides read TGTGCCAGCAGCCACCGGGGCCAGGGTCTAAGTGCTGGAAACACCATATATTTT. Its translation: CASSHRGQGLSAGNTIYF.

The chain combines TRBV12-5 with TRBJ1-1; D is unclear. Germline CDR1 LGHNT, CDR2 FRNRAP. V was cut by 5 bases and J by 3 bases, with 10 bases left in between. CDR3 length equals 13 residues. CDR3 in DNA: TGTGCTAGTGGTCCCTTTGTCGACACTGAAGCTTTCTTT. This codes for CASGPFVDTEAFF.

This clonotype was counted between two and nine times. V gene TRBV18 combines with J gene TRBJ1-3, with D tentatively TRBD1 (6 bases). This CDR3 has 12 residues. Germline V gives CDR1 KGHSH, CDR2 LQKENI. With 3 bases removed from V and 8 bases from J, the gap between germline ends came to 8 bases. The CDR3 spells CASSPRGDTIYF. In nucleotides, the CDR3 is TGTGCCAGCTCACCCAGGGGAGACACCATATATTTT.

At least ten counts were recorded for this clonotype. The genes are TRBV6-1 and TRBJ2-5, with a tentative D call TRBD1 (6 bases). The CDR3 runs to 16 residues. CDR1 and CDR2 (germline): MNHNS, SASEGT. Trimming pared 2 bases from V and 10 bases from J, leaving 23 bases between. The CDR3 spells CASSEYRDTRLIGQYF. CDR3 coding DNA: TGTGCCAGCAGTGAATACCGGGACACCCGATTGATAGGCCAGTACTTC.

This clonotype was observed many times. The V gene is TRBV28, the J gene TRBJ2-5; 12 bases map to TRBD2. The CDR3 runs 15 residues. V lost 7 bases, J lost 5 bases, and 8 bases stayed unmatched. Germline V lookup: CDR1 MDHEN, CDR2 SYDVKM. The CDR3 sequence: CASTKASGGEETQYF. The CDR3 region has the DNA TGTGCCAGCACCAAGGCTAGCGGGGGGGAGGAGACCCAGTACTTC. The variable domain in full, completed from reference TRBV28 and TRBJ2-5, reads DVKVTQSSRYLVKRTGEKVFLECVQDMDHENMFWYRQDPGLGLRLIYFSYDVKMKEKGDIPEGYSVSREKKERFSLILESASTNQTSMYLCASTKASGGEETQYFGPGTRLLVL.

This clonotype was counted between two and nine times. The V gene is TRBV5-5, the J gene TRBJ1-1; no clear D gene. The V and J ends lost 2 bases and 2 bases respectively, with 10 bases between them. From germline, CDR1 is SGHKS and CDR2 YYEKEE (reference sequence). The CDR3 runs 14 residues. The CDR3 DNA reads TGTGCCAGCAGCTTTAGGCCGACCAACACTGAAGCTTTCTTT. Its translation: CASSFRPTNTEAFF.

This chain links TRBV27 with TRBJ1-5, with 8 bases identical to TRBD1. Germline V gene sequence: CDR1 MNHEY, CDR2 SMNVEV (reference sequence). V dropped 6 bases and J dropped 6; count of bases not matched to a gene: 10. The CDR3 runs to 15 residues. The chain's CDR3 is CASRGQGAMSQPQHF. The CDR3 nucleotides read TGTGCCAGCAGAGGCCAGGGGGCGATGAGTCAGCCCCAGCATTTT.

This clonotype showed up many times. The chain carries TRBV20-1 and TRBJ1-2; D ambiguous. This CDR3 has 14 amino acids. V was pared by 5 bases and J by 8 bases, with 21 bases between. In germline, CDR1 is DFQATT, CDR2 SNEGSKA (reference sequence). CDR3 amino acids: CSARTWTGTAGYTF. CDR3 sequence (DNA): TGCAGTGCTCGAACATGGACCGGCACTGCGGGCTACACCTTC.

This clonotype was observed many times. This CDR3 reads CASSLEGLHEQYF. DNA for the CDR3: TGTGCCAGCAGCTTAGAGGGGCTGCACGAGCAGTACTTC. This rearrangement joins TRBV11-3 to TRBJ2-7; D is perhaps TRBD1 (5 bases). The CDR3 loop spans 13 amino acids. Trimming removed 0 bases from V and 5 bases from J, with 8 bases in between. The germline V gene encodes CDR1 SGHNT and CDR2 YENEEA.

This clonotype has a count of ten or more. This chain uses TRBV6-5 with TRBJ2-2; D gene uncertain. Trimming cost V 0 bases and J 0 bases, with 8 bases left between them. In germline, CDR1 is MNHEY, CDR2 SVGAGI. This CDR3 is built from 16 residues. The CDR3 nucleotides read TGTGCCAGCAGTTACTCAGGACGGACGAACACCGGGGAGCTGTTTTTT. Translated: CASSYSGRTNTGELFF.

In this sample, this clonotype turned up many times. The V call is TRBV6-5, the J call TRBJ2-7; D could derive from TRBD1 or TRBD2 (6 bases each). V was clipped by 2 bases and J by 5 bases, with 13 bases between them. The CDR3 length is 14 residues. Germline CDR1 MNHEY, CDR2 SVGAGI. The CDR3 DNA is TGTGCCAGCAGTTACGCGATAAGGGGGGACGAGCAGTACTTC. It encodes CASSYAIRGDEQYF.

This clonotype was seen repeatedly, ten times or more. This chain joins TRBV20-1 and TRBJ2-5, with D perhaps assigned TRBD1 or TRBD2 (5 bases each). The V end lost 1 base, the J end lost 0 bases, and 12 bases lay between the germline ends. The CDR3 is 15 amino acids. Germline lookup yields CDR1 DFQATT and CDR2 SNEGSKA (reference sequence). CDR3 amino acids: CSARVWDRHQETQYF. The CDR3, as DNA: TGCAGTGCTAGAGTTTGGGACCGACACCAAGAGACCCAGTACTTC.

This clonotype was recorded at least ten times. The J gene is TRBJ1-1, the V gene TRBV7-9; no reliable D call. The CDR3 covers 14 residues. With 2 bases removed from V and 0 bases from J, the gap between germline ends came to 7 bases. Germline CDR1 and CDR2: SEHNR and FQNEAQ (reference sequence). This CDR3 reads CASSLFGVNTEAFF. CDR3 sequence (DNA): TGTGCCAGCAGCTTATTCGGAGTGAACACTGAAGCTTTCTTT.

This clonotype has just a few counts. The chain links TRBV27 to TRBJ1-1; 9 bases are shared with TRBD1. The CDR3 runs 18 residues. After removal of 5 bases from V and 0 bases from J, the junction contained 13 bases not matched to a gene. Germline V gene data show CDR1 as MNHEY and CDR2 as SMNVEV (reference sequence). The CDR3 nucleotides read TGTGCCAGCAGTCTTAAACGGGGACAGGGCCATCTGAACACTGAAGCTTTCTTT. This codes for CASSLKRGQGHLNTEAFF.

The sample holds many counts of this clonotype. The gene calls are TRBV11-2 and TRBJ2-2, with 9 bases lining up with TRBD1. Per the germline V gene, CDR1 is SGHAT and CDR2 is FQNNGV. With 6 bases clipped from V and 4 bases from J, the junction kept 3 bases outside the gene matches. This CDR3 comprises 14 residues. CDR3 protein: CASSLDRGTGELFF. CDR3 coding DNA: TGTGCCAGCAGTCTGGACAGGGGCACCGGGGAGCTGTTTTTT. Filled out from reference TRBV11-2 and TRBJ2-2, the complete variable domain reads EAGVAQSPRYKIIEKRQSVAFWCNPISGHATLYWYQQILGQGPKLLIQFQNNGVVDDSQLPKDRFSAERLKGVDSTLKIQPAKLEDSAVYLCASSLDRGTGELFFGEGSRLTVL.

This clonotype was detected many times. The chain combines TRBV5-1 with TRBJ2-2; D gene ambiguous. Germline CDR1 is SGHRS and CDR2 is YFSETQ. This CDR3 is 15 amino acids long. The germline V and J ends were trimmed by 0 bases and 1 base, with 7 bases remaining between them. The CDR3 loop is CASSLDNRNTGELFF. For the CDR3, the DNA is TGCGCCAGCAGCTTGGACAATCGGAACACCGGGGAGCTGTTTTTT.

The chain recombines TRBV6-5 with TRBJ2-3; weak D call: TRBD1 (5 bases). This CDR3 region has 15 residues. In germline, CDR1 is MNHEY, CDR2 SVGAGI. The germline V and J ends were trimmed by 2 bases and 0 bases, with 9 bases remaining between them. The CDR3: CASSYRGLSTDTQYF. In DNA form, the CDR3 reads TGTGCCAGCAGTTACAGGGGCCTAAGCACAGATACGCAGTATTTT.

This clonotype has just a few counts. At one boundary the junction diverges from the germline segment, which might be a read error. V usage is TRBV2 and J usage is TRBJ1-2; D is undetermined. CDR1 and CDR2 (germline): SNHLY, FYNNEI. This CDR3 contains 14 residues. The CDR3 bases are TGTGCCAGCAGTGTCAACCTGCCTCCGGATGGTTACACCTTC. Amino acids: CASSVNLPPDGYTF.

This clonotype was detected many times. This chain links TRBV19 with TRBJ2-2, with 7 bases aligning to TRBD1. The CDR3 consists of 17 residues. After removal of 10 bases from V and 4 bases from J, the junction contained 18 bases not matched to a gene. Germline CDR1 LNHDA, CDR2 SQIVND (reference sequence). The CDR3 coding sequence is TGTGCCACCTTCTTTTACCTGGACAGGTCGCTCACCGGGGAGCTGTTTTTT. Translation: CATFFYLDRSLTGELFF. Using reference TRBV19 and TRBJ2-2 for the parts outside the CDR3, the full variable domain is DGGITQSPKYLFRKEGQNVTLSCEQNLNHDAMYWYRQDPGQGLRLIYYSQIVNDFQKGDIAEGYSVSREKKESFPLTVTSAQKNPTAFYLCATFFYLDRSLTGELFFGEGSRLTVL.

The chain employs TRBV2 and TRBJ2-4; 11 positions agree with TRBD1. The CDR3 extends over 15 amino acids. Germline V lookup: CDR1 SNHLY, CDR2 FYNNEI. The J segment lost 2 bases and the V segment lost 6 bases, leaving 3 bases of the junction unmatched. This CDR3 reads CASSPDRGPKNIQYF. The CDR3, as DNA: TGTGCCAGCAGCCCGGACAGGGGGCCCAAAAACATTCAGTACTTC.